Listed below are T cell receptor beta chains from one sample, sequenced in a study of shared clonotypes between healthy human individuals. Method: immunoSEQ multiplex PCR; TCRdb's copy keeps in-frame clones and lacks some. The sample lists around 1.9 million clones; 80% to 95% were seen once. Sequencing was performed on naive CD8+ T cells from PBMCs. These TCRs come from a man between 18 and 35 years old in good health. Some clones in this sample may be carry-over from other donors' samples. Each CDR3 is given with its conserved first and last residue. Each record gives: J gene, clone size, V gene, D gene, CDR3 DNA, CDR3 protein. The D gene is left open where the match is weak. Where a row states a size, it is once, few, many or the class of an expanded clone; other rows omit it.

TRBJ2-5 | - | TRBV11-2 | - | TGTGCCAGCAGCCCACTACCGGGGGCGGGCCGAGAGACCCAGTACTTC | CASSPLPGAGRETQYF
TRBJ1-3 | - | TRBV4-1 | - | TGCGCCAGCAGCCAAGATTGGACCTCTGGAAACACCATATATTTT | CASSQDWTSGNTIYF
TRBJ2-7 | - | TRBV28 | - | TGTGCCAGCAGTCTCCCAAGCCTTGAGCAGTACTTC | CASSLPSLEQYF
TRBJ1-5 | - | TRBV10-1 | - | TGCGCCAGCAGTGAGCCACACCTCACTAACGCCCTCTTTGCAGGTCAGCCCCAGCATTTT | CASSEPHLTNALFAGQPQHF
TRBJ2-7 | - | TRBV6-5 | - | TGTGCCAGCAGTGACGGACGGGAGCAGTACTTC | CASSDGREQYF
TRBJ1-2 | - | TRBV7-3 | - | TGTGCCAGCAGCCAAGCAGGGTCGGGCGGCTACACCTTC | CASSQAGSGGYTF
TRBJ1-3 | - | TRBV9 | TRBD1 | TGTGCCAGCAGCGACAGGGGATCTGGAAACACCATATATTTT | CASSDRGSGNTIYF
TRBJ2-2 | - | TRBV28 | - | TGTGCCAGCAGTTTTAATTGGGGTGGCACCGGGGAGCTGTTTTTT | CASSFNWGGTGELFF
TRBJ1-4 | - | TRBV2 | - | TGTGCCAGCAGTGAATCCGTGGGCCTTAATGAAAAACTGTTTTTT | CASSESVGLNEKLFF
TRBJ2-7 | - | TRBV10-3 | - | TGTGCCATCAGTGCGGACCACTACGAGCAGTACTTC | CAISADHYEQYF
TRBJ1-2 | once | TRBV18 | TRBD1 | TGTGCCAGCTCAACCTCCAGGGGGGCCGACTATGGCTACACCTTC | CASSTSRGADYGYTF
TRBJ1-1 | - | TRBV12-5 | - | TGTGCTAGTGGTTTGCGTACAGGGCAAACGGCGAACACTGAAGCTTTCTTT | CASGLRTGQTANTEAFF
TRBJ1-1 | - | TRBV9 | - | TGTGCCAGCAAGCCCCCCGGTGGCGGGAACACTGAAGCTTTCTTT | CASKPPGGGNTEAFF
TRBJ2-7 | - | TRBV5-4 | TRBD1 | TGTGCCAGCAGCTACGGACAGGGACATCGGTACGAGCAGTACTTC | CASSYGQGHRYEQYF
TRBJ2-2 | - | TRBV19 | TRBD2 | TGTGCCAGTAGTCTTAGACTAGCGGGAGTCTCCGGGGAGCTGTTTTTT | CASSLRLAGVSGELFF
TRBJ2-3 | - | TRBV7-2 | TRBD2 | TGTGCCAGCAGCTTGCCGACTAGCGGCGAACCTCCGGGAGATACGCAGTATTTT | CASSLPTSGEPPGDTQYF
TRBJ2-2 | - | TRBV11-2 | - | TGTGCCAGCAGCTTAGAGGTCGCGAACACCGGGGAGCTGTTTTTT | CASSLEVANTGELFF
TRBJ2-3 | - | TRBV14 | TRBD2 | TGTGCCAGCAGCCAAGGTTTTTCGAAGCGGGAGCCAGATACGCAGTATTTT | CASSQGFSKREPDTQYF
TRBJ2-2 | - | TRBV7-6 | TRBD1 | TGTGCCAGCAGCTTCAGGGGGCGCCCCGGGGAGCTGTTTTTT | CASSFRGRPGELFF
TRBJ1-2 | - | TRBV10-3 | - | TGTGCCATCAGTGAGTCCGCCGGGACACTCTATGGCTACACCTTC | CAISESAGTLYGYTF
TRBJ2-7 | - | TRBV11-2 | - | TGTGCCAGCAGATACCCCAGGGGCGAGCAGTACTTC | CASRYPRGEQYF
TRBJ2-3 | few | TRBV7-6 | - | TGTGCCAGCAGCTTTTGGGGGCAGGGCACAGATACGCAGTATTTT | CASSFWGQGTDTQYF
TRBJ1-1 | - | TRBV6-5 | - | TGTGCCACGGAACCCAGGGTGGGGTACACTGAAGCTTTCTTT | CATEPRVGYTEAFF
TRBJ2-7 | - | TRBV2 | TRBD1 | TGTGCCAGCAGGGACAGGGGATACGAGCAGTACTTC | CASRDRGYEQYF
TRBJ2-2 | - | TRBV2 | - | TGTGCCAGCAGTGACCGTGACGTAGCGGACGGGGAGCTGTTTTTT | CASSDRDVADGELFF
TRBJ2-7 | - | TRBV29-1 | TRBD1 | TGCAGCGTTGCGGCGGTAAGAAATTTGGGACAGGACCCACCACCCGCCTACGAGCAGTACTTC | CSVAAVRNLGQDPPPAYEQYF
TRBJ2-3 | - | TRBV5-6 | - | TGTGCCAGCAGCCCGGGGAGGGATACGCAGTATTTT | CASSPGRDTQYF
TRBJ1-1 | - | TRBV10-3 | TRBD1 | TGTGCCATCAGAGGGACAGGGCTGAACACTGAAGCTTTCTTT | CAIRGTGLNTEAFF
TRBJ2-2 | - | TRBV7-9 | - | TGTGCCAGCAGCTTCGGGGACATTTTCAGCGGGGAGCTGTTTTTT | CASSFGDIFSGELFF
TRBJ1-2 | - | TRBV6-6 | - | TGTGCCAGCAGTTACCCACTCACCGGCGGCTATGGCTACACCTTC | CASSYPLTGGYGYTF
TRBJ2-7 | - | TRBV5-1 | TRBD1 | TGCGCCAGCAGCTTGGGACAGGGAGTGGACGAGCAGTACTTC | CASSLGQGVDEQYF
TRBJ2-7 | - | TRBV9 | - | TGTGCCAGCAGCGAAAGGGACGACGAGCAGTACTTC | CASSERDDEQYF
TRBJ2-7 | - | TRBV7-8 | - | TGTGCCAGCAGCTTACGGGACTGGGTTAGCTCCTACGAGCAGTACTTC | CASSLRDWVSSYEQYF
TRBJ1-5 | - | TRBV28 | TRBD1 | TGTGCCAGCAGTTTATTGGGGGACAGGGGACTTACTAGCAATCAGCCCCAGCATTTT | CASSLLGDRGLTSNQPQHF
TRBJ2-7 | - | TRBV6-5 | - | TGTGCCAGCAGTTACTACGGGAATTCGCCCCGCTACGAGCAGTACTTC | CASSYYGNSPRYEQYF
TRBJ2-3 | - | TRBV15 | TRBD2 | TGTGCCACCAGCAGAACTAGCGGGAAAAATACGCAGTATTTT | CATSRTSGKNTQYF
TRBJ2-2 | - | TRBV9 | - | TGTGCCAGCAGCGAGGGGGGACAGCGAGCCACCGGGGAGCTGTTTTTT | CASSEGGQRATGELFF
TRBJ1-2 | - | TRBV18 | TRBD1 | TGTGCCAGCTCACCACCAAACCCAGGGGGAAACTATGGCTACACCTTC | CASSPPNPGGNYGYTF
TRBJ2-7 | - | TRBV9 | TRBD1 | TGTGCCAGCAGCCCCCCAGGGGGTTATGTGCACGAGCAGTACTTC | CASSPPGGYVHEQYF
TRBJ2-5 | - | TRBV9 | - | TGTGCCAGCAGCTCTCGGGGTAGCTCACAAGAGACCCAGTACTTC | CASSSRGSSQETQYF
TRBJ2-1 | - | TRBV14 | TRBD2 | TGTGCCAGCAGCCAAGGTGTTATCGCGGGAGGGTCATACAATGAGCAGTTCTTC | CASSQGVIAGGSYNEQFF
TRBJ2-3 | - | TRBV27 | - | TGTGCCAGCAGTTTTGGGGGAGGTCCCCCAGATACGCAGTATTTT | CASSFGGGPPDTQYF
TRBJ2-7 | once | TRBV27 | - | TGTGCCAGCAGTCCCGCCCTCGGTGAGCAGTACTTC | CASSPALGEQYF
TRBJ2-5 | - | TRBV9 | - | TGTGCCAGCAGGCACAGGGTGTACCAAGAGACCCAGTACTTC | CASRHRVYQETQYF
TRBJ1-2 | - | TRBV10-3 | - | TGTGCCATCAGTGAGTCCCCCCCTGCTGATACTAACTATGGCTACACCTTC | CAISESPPADTNYGYTF
TRBJ2-2 | - | TRBV12-5 | TRBD1 | TGTGCTAGTGGTTTCGGGACAGTCACCGGGGAGCTGTTTTTT | CASGFGTVTGELFF
TRBJ2-7 | once | TRBV7-6 | - | TGTGCCAGCAGCCCTACCCCCGGGGGGCCTTCCTACGAGCAGTACTTC | CASSPTPGGPSYEQYF
TRBJ1-2 | - | TRBV6-1 | TRBD1 | TGTGCCAGCAGTGAAACGACAGGGGTCTTCTATGGCTACACCTTC | CASSETTGVFYGYTF
TRBJ2-2 | - | TRBV13 | TRBD2 | TGTGCCAGCAGCTTAGGGTCGCTAGCGGCCACCGGGGAGCTGTTTTTT | CASSLGSLAATGELFF
TRBJ2-1 | - | TRBV27 | TRBD2 | TGTGCCAGCAGAAGGGGACTAGCCGTCTTGGGTGAGCAGTTCTTC | CASRRGLAVLGEQFF